A single sample gave rise to the 5 T cell receptor beta chains below, sequenced in a study of radiotherapy plus CTLA-4 blockade in lung cancer. TCRdb's table, derived via immunoSEQ multiplex PCR, lists solely in-frame clones and lacks some. The repertoire holds tens of thousands of clones, with around three quarters as singletons. The material was peripheral blood, obtained from a patient treated with radiotherapy plus ipilimumab. The receptors derive from a human donor with non-small cell lung cancer that progressed on radiotherapy plus ipilimumab.

This clone appeared a single time. The chain has TRBV9 and TRBJ2-3; 8 positions agree with TRBD1. This CDR3 region has 15 residues. With 1 base clipped from V and 0 bases from J, the junction kept 1 base outside the gene matches. The germline V gene encodes CDR1 SGDLS and CDR2 YYNGEE. This chain's CDR3 is CASSVQGASTDTQYF. The CDR3 DNA follows: TGTGCCAGCAGCGTACAGGGGGCTAGCACAGATACGCAGTATTTT.

The chain combines TRBV6-5 with TRBJ1-6; D might be TRBD1 (5 bases). V was clipped by 2 bases and J by 6 bases, with 11 bases between them. The CDR3 has 15 amino acids. Germline lookup yields CDR1 MNHEY and CDR2 SVGAGI. CDR3 region: CASSYTGDVNSPLHF. In DNA, the CDR3 is TGTGCCAGCAGTTACACCGGGGACGTTAATTCACCCCTCCACTTT.

The J gene is TRBJ2-7, the V gene TRBV6-5; TRBD2 matches at 11 bases. Germline CDR1 is MNHEY and CDR2 is SVGAGI. The CDR3 consists of 15 residues. V shed 0 bases and J 7 bases; nucleotides not matched to a gene: 5. In nucleotides, the CDR3 is TGTGCCAGCAGTTACTCGACTAGCGGGAAGGGTGAGCAGTACTTC. This gives the protein CASSYSTSGKGEQYF.

This chain connects TRBV9 to TRBJ2-3, with D possibly being TRBD2 (5 bases). CDR1 and CDR2 (germline): SGDLS, YYNGEE. V lost 7 bases and J lost 1, with 16 bases in between. This CDR3 comprises 15 residues. The CDR3 is CASGIGGRRTDTQYF. CDR3 nucleotides: TGTGCCAGCGGTATCGGAGGAAGGCGCACAGATACGCAGTATTTT. The full variable domain, completed using reference TRBV9 and TRBJ2-3, is DSGVTQTPKHLITATGQRVTLRCSPRSGDLSVYWYQQSLDQGLQFLIQYYNGEERAKGNILERFSAQQFPDLHSELNLSSLELGDSALYFCASGIGGRRTDTQYFGPGTRLTVL.

The V gene is TRBV7-3, the J gene TRBJ2-5; the match to TRBD2 covers 7 bases. Trimming at V came to 5 bases and at J to 3 bases, leaving 12 bases not matched to a gene. CDR3 length equals 16 residues. Looked up from germline, CDR1 is SGHTA and CDR2 is FQGTGA. CDR3 sequence (DNA): TGTGCCAGCAGCCTATTAGGGGCGGGAGCTGAAGAGACCCAGTACTTC. Translating it yields CASSLLGAGAEETQYF.